One and the same sample provided the 21 T cell receptor beta chains below, sequenced in a study of blood T cell repertoires in COVID-19. Assay used: immunoSEQ multiplex PCR; TCRdb lists only in-frame clones, some missing. The repertoire includes 95,000 to 150,000 clones, 90% of them detected once, and around 4% sits in the top ten. The specimen sequenced was peripheral blood. All receptors come from a woman aged 60 to 75 with COVID-19, enrolled during active disease.

This chain joins TRBV19 and TRBJ1-1; 7 bases are shared with TRBD1. V shed 5 bases, J shed 5 bases, and the junction held 5 bases outside the gene matches. Germline values: CDR1 LNHDA, CDR2 SQIVND (reference sequence). This CDR3 comprises 13 residues. CDR3 coding DNA: TGTGCCAGTAGTTGGGACAGCCAAACTGAAGCTTTCTTT. It translates to CASSWDSQTEAFF.

The chain employs TRBV9 and TRBJ2-1; 9 nucleotides agree with TRBD2. J was trimmed by 10 bases and V by 0 bases; bases with no gene match: 17. CDR3 length equals 18 residues. The germline CDR1 and CDR2 sequences are SGDLS and YYNGEE. The chain's CDR3 is CASSVAGKGLAGTKEQFF. The CDR3 DNA sequence: TGTGCCAGCAGCGTAGCTGGAAAAGGTCTAGCGGGGACTAAGGAGCAGTTCTTC.

The chain has TRBV29-1 and TRBJ2-1; TRBD1 agrees at 8 bases. This CDR3 has 15 residues. With 2 bases clipped from V and 8 bases from J, the junction kept 11 bases outside the gene matches. CDR1 is SQVTM, CDR2 ANQGSEA, per germline. CDR3 loop: CSVEKGQGAPDEQFF. The CDR3 nucleotides are TGCAGCGTTGAAAAGGGCCAGGGGGCGCCCGATGAGCAGTTCTTC.

V is TRBV5-1 and J is TRBJ1-1; D not resolved. Looked up from germline, CDR1 is SGHRS and CDR2 is YFSETQ. This CDR3 contains 13 residues. Deletions cut 4 bases from V and 1 base from J, with 8 bases between. The CDR3 protein is CASSPRENTEAFF. The CDR3 DNA is TGCGCCAGCAGCCCGCGGGAGAACACTGAAGCTTTCTTT.

The chain joins TRBV6-1 to TRBJ1-3; D not certain. Germline V lookup: CDR1 MNHNS, CDR2 SASEGT. The CDR3 runs 15 residues. V lost 1 base and J 2 bases, leaving 9 bases between the germline ends. For the CDR3, the DNA is TGTGCCAGCAGTGAAGGGAGTATAGCTGGAAACACCATATATTTT. It specifies CASSEGSIAGNTIYF.

This chain links TRBV18 with TRBJ2-1; the match to TRBD2 covers 14 bases. This CDR3 comprises 18 residues. V gave up 4 bases and J gave up 4 bases; unmatched junction bases: 9. CDR1 and CDR2 (germline): KGHSH, LQKENI. CDR3 sequence: CASSQAGTSGGFYNEQFF. The CDR3 region has the DNA TGTGCCAGCTCACAAGCCGGGACTAGCGGGGGTTTTTACAATGAGCAGTTCTTC.

This clone is a singleton in its sample. V gene TRBV6-4 combines with J gene TRBJ2-2; D possibly corresponds to TRBD1 (6 bases). Trimming pared 6 bases from V and 2 bases from J, leaving 10 bases between. CDR3 length: 14 residues. Germline loops: CDR1 MRHNA, CDR2 SNTAGT. DNA of the CDR3: TGTGCCAGCAGGGGGGACACAAACACCGGGGAGCTGTTTTTT. Encoded protein: CASRGDTNTGELFF.

Turning to this clone: It may be a read error: a sequence one base away is much more abundant. This chain's CDR3 is CASSEGTSGGADTQYF. In nucleotides, the CDR3 is TGTGCCAGCAGTGAAGGGACTAGCGGGGGGGCAGATACGCAGTATTTT. The rearrangement links TRBV2 to TRBJ2-3; 15 bases fit TRBD2. Trimming at V came to 1 base and at J to 4 bases, leaving 0 bases not matched to a gene. Germline V gene sequence: CDR1 SNHLY, CDR2 FYNNEI. The CDR3 contains 16 residues.

The rearrangement links TRBV7-2 to TRBJ2-1, with 9 bases aligning to TRBD1. The J segment lost 4 bases and the V segment lost 7 bases, leaving 11 bases of the junction unmatched. Germline CDR1 reads SGHTA; CDR2 reads FQGNSA. This CDR3 comprises 16 residues. CDR3 nucleotide sequence: TGTGCCAGCACCTCCCCAACAGGGGGCAAGTACAATGAGCAGTTCTTC. This codes for CASTSPTGGKYNEQFF.

This rearrangement joins TRBV11-1 to TRBJ1-3; no clear D. CDR1 and CDR2 (germline): SGHAT, FQDESV (reference sequence). V was trimmed by 2 bases and J by 0 bases, leaving 8 bases between them. CDR3 length equals 15 residues. Here the CDR3 reads CASSLYDNSGNTIYF. Here the CDR3 DNA reads TGTGCCAGCAGCTTATACGACAACTCTGGAAACACCATATATTTT.

In its sample, this clone was seen once. The genes are TRBV5-1 and TRBJ2-7, with D tentatively TRBD1 (5 bases). V lost 1 base and J 4 bases, leaving 15 bases between the germline ends. Germline V gene lookup returns CDR1 SGHRS and CDR2 YFSETQ. This CDR3 has 15 amino acids. This chain's CDR3 is CASSLSETDGYEQYF. Written as DNA, the CDR3 is TGCGCCAGCAGCTTGTCGGAGACAGATGGATACGAGCAGTACTTC.

The chain is built from TRBV7-9 and TRBJ1-2; possible D gene TRBD1, 5 bases. The length of the CDR3 is 13 residues. V dropped 10 bases and J dropped 4 bases, with 16 bases sitting between them. Germline V gene sequence: CDR1 SEHNR, CDR2 FQNEAQ (reference sequence). CDR3 protein: CAIFGPGLYGYTF. The CDR3 region has the DNA TGTGCCATCTTCGGACCAGGGCTCTATGGCTACACCTTC.

J is TRBJ1-1 and V is TRBV6-5; D is undetermined. CDR1 MNHEY and CDR2 SVGAGI come from the germline V gene. Trimming cost V 7 bases and J 0 bases, with 12 bases left between them. This CDR3 comprises 14 residues. The CDR3 sequence is CASKRAGVNTEAFF. The DNA for the CDR3 is TGTGCCAGCAAGAGAGCCGGGGTGAACACTGAAGCTTTCTTT.

V is TRBV9 and J is TRBJ2-3, with TRBD2 matching over 8 bases. Germline-derived CDR1 and CDR2 are SGDLS and YYNGEE. The CDR3 has 13 amino acids. The trim removed 2 bases at V and 6 bases at J, leaving 2 bases unmatched. The CDR3: CASSVGGDDTQYF. In DNA form, the CDR3 reads TGTGCCAGCAGCGTCGGGGGGGACGATACGCAGTATTTT.

The rearrangement uses TRBV5-4 and TRBJ2-2; 8 bases align to TRBD2. V shed 8 bases, J shed 3 bases, and the junction held 6 bases outside the gene matches. Germline V gene lookup returns CDR1 SGHNT and CDR2 YYREEE (reference sequence). The CDR3 is made up of 14 amino acids. CDR3 amino acids: CASFPSGYTGELFF. CDR3 nucleotide sequence: TGTGCCAGTTTTCCTAGCGGGTACACCGGGGAGCTGTTTTTT. Variable domain in full (rest from reference TRBV5-4 and TRBJ2-2): ETGVTQSPTHLIKTRGQQVTLRCSSQSGHNTVSWYQQALGQGPQFIFQYYREEENGRGNFPPRFSGLQFPNYSSELNVNALELDDSALYLCASFPSGYTGELFFGEGSRLTVL.

The rearrangement uses TRBV3-1 (or the pseudogene TRBV3-2) and TRBJ1-4; possibly TRBD1 for D (5 bases). V was trimmed by 0 bases and J by 8 bases, leaving 16 bases between them. Germline-derived CDR1 and CDR2 are LGHDT and YNNKEL (reference sequence). This CDR3 region has 16 residues. CDR3 amino acids: CASSQDRAGRNEKLFF. CDR3 nucleotide sequence: TGTGCCAGCAGCCAAGATCGGGCAGGGAGGAACGAAAAACTGTTTTTT.

The J gene is TRBJ2-3, the V gene TRBV5-1; 12 bases fit TRBD2. The germline V gene encodes CDR1 SGHRS and CDR2 YFSETQ. Germline trimming cut 4 bases from V and 4 bases from J; bases unmatched to any gene: 4. This CDR3 region has 15 residues. DNA of the CDR3: TGCGCCAGCAGCCCTAGCGGGGGGGCCGCAGATACGCAGTATTTT. This encodes CASSPSGGAADTQYF.

CDR3 region: CASSRTYRGDNQPQHF. Written as DNA, the CDR3 is TGTGCCAGCAGCCGGACCTACAGGGGTGACAATCAGCCCCAGCATTTT. The chain employs TRBV16 and TRBJ1-5; 7 bases align to TRBD1. The trim removed 4 bases at V and 3 bases at J, leaving 9 bases unmatched. CDR1 and CDR2 from the germline V gene are KGHSY and FQNENV. This CDR3 is built from 16 residues.

This chain links TRBV6-5 with TRBJ1-2, with 11 bases lining up with TRBD1. Germline loops: CDR1 MNHEY, CDR2 SVGAGI. This CDR3 has 14 amino acids. CDR3 sequence reads: CATTGQGANYGYTF. The CDR3 DNA is TGTGCGACCACGGGACAGGGGGCTAACTATGGCTACACCTTC.

The V and J genes are TRBV5-1 and TRBJ2-7, with D maybe TRBD2 (5 bases). Germline assignment: CDR1 SGHRS and CDR2 YFSETQ. The CDR3 totals 13 residues. V shed 2 bases and J shed 4 bases, with 10 bases lying between them. The CDR3 loop is CASSFGLGYEQYF. CDR3 nucleotides: TGCGCCAGCAGCTTTGGACTGGGATACGAGCAGTACTTC.

The gene calls are TRBV11-3 and TRBJ1-3, with TRBD1 as a possible D gene (5 bases). The CDR3 loop spans 18 amino acids. V gave up 4 bases and J gave up 0 bases, with 19 bases separating them. Germline CDR1 and CDR2: SGHNT and YENEEA. CDR3 sequence reads: CASSYKTLQVYSGNTIYF. CDR3 nucleotide sequence: TGTGCCAGCAGCTATAAAACTCTACAGGTTTACTCTGGAAACACCATATATTTT.